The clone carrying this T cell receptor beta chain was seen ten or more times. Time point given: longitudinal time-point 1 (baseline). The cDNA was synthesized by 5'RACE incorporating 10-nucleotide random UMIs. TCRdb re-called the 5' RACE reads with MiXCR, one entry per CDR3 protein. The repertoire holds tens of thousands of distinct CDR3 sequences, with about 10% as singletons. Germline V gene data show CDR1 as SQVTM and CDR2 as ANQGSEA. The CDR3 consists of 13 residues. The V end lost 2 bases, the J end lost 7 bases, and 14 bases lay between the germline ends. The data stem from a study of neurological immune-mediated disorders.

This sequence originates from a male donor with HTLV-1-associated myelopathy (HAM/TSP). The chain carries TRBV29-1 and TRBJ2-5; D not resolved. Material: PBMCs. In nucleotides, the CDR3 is TGCAGCGTTGAACCCAGTGGGTTCGGGACCCAGTACTTC. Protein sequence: CSVEPSGFGTQYF.